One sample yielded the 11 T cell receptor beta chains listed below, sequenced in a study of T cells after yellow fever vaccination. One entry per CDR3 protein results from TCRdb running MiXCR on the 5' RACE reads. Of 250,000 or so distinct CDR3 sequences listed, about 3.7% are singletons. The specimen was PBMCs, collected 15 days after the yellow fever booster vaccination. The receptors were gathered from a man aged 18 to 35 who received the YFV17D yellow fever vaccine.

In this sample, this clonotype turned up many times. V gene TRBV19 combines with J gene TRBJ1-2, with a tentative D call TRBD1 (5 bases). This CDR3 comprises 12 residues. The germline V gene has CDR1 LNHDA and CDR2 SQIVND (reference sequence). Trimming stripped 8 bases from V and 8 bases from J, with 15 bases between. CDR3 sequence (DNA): TGTGCCAGTGAAAGGGGAGGTGAAGGCTACACCTTC. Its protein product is CASERGGEGYTF.

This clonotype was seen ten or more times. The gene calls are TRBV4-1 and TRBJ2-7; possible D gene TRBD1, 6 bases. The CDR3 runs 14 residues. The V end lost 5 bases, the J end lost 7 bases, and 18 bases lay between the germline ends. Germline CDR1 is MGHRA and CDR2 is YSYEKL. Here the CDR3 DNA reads TGCGCCAGCAGCAATGAGGGACAAGTTCGGGAGCAGTACTTC. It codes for CASSNEGQVREQYF.

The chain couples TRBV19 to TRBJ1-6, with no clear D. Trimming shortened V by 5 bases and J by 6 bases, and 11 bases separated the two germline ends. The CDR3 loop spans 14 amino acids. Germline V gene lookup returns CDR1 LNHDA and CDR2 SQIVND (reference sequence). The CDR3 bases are TGTGCCAGTAGTTACGTCGCCTTTAATTCACCCCTCCACTTT. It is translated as CASSYVAFNSPLHF.

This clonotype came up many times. The CDR3 sequence: CASSYLQGGETQYF. In nucleotides, the CDR3 is TGTGCCAGCAGTTACCTACAGGGCGGAGAGACCCAGTACTTC. The chain uses TRBV6-2 or TRBV6-3 and TRBJ2-5, with D perhaps TRBD1 (6 bases). The CDR3 covers 14 residues. V gave up 2 bases and J gave up 4 bases, with 11 bases separating them. CDR1 and CDR2 from the germline V gene are MNHEY and SVGEGT.

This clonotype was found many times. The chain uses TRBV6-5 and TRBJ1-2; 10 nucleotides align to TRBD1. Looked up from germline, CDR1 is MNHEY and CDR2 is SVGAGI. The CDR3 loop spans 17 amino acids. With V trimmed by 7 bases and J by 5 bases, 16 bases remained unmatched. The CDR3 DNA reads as TGTGCCAGCACTCTATCTGGGACAGGGGCTACCGGATATGGCTACACCTTC. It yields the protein CASTLSGTGATGYGYTF.

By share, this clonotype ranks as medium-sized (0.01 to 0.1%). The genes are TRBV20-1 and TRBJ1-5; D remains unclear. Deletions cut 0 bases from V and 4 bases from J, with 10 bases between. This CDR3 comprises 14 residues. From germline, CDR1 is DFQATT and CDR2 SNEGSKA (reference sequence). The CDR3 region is CSARDLPGNQPQHF. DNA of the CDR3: TGCAGTGCTAGAGATTTGCCGGGTAATCAGCCCCAGCATTTT.

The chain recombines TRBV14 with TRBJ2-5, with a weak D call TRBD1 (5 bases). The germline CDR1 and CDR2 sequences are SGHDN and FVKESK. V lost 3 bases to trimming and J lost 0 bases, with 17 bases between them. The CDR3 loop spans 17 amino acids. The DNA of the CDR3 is TGTGCCAGCAGCCATATGGACATATTAAAATACCAAGAGACCCAGTACTTC. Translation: CASSHMDILKYQETQYF.

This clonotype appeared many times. The DNA of the CDR3 is TGTGCCATCAGTGATACGACTCAAACAAACACAGATACGCAGTATTTT. Translated, it gives CAISDTTQTNTDTQYF. The rearrangement joins TRBV10-3 to TRBJ2-3; D unclear. Germline CDR1 and CDR2: ENHRY and SYGVKD. This CDR3 comprises 16 residues. V was trimmed by 3 bases and J by 2 bases, leaving 15 bases between them.

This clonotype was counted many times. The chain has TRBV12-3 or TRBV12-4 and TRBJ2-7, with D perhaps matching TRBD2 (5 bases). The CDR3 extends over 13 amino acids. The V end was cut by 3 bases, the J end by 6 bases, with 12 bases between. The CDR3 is CASSFEEVSEQYV. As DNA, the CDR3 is TGTGCCAGCAGTTTTGAGGAGGTCTCCGAGCAGTACGTC.

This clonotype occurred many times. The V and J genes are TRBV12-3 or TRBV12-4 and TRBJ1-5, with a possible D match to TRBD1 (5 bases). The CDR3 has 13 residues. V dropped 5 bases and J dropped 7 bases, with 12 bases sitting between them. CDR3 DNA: TGTGCCAGCAGTGTGGGACCGAGGCAGCCCCAGCATTTT. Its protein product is CASSVGPRQPQHF.

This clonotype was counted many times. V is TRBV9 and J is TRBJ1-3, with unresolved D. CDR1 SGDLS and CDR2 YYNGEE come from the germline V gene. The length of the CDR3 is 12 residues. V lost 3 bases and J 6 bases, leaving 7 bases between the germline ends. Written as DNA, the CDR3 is TGTGCCAGCAGCGCCCAGGAAAACACCATATATTTT. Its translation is CASSAQENTIYF.